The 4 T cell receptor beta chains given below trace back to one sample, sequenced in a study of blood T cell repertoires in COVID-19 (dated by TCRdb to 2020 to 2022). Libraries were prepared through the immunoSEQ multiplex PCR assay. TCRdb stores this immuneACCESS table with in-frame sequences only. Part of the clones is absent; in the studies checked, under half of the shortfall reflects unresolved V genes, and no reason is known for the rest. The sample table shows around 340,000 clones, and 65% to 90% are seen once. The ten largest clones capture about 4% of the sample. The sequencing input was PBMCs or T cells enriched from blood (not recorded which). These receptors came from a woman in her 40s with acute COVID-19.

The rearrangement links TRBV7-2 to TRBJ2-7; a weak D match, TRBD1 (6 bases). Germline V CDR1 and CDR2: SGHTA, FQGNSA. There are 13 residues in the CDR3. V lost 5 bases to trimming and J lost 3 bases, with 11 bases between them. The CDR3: CASSPQQGYEQYF. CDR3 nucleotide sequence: TGTGCCAGCAGCCCCCAACAGGGCTACGAGCAGTACTTC. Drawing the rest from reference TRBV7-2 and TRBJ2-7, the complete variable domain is GAGVSQSPSNKVTEKGKDVELRCDPISGHTALYWYRQSLGQGLEFLIYFQGNSAPDKSGLPSDRFSAERTGGSVSTLTIQRTQQEDSAVYLCASSPQQGYEQYFGPGTRLTVT.

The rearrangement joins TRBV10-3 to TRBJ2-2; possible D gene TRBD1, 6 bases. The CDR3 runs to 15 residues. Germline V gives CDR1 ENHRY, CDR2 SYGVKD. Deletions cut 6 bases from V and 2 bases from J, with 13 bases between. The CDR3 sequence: CAISRGQLNTGELFF. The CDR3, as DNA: TGTGCCATCAGCCGTGGACAGCTTAACACCGGGGAGCTGTTTTTT.

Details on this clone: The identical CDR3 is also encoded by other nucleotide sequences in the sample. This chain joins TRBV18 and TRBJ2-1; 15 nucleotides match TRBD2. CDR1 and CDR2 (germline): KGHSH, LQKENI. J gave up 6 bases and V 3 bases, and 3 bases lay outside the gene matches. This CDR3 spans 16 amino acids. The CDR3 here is CASSPPGLAGGNEQFF. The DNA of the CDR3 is TGTGCCAGCTCACCGCCGGGACTAGCGGGGGGCAATGAGCAGTTCTTC.

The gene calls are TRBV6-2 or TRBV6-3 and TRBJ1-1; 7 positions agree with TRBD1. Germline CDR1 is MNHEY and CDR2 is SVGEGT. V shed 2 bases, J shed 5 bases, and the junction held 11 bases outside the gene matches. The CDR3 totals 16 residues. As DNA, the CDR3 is TGTGCCAGCAGTTACCCGGTAGGACAGGTTTGGACTGAAGCTTTCTTT. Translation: CASSYPVGQVWTEAFF.